Below, 32 T cell receptor beta chains from the same sample are listed, as sequenced in a study of cytomegalovirus exposure and HLA in healthy donors. 13 Jbeta primers and 60 Vbeta primers were used for the PCR. Generated by immunoSEQ multiplex PCR, the TCRdb table keeps only in-frame clones and is missing some. The repertoire holds roughly 100,000 clones, with 60% to 85% as singletons. The sample was PBMCs. All receptors derive from a woman aged 18-30 years in good health and CMV-seropositive.

This sequence joins TRBV27 and TRBJ1-1, with 11 bases identical to TRBD1. This CDR3 spans 14 amino acids. The germline CDR1 and CDR2 sequences are MNHEY and SMNVEV (reference sequence). V trimming: 6 bases; J trimming: 5 bases; junction bases outside the gene matches: 5. The CDR3: CASRGQGVGTEAFF. The CDR3 DNA is TGTGCCAGCAGGGGACAGGGGGTTGGAACTGAAGCTTTCTTT.

The chain links TRBV7-3 to TRBJ2-2; D is undetermined. This CDR3 comprises 13 residues. The V gene lost 5 bases and the J gene lost 0 bases, with 4 bases spanning the gap. The germline CDR1 and CDR2 sequences are SGHTA and FQGTGA. This chain's CDR3 is CASSPSNTGELFF. The CDR3 nucleotides read TGTGCCAGCAGCCCCTCGAACACCGGGGAGCTGTTTTTT.

J is TRBJ2-7 and V is TRBV5-6, with D possibly being TRBD2 (6 bases). Germline V lookup: CDR1 SGHDT, CDR2 YYEEEE. V was cut by 1 base and J by 0 bases, with 11 bases left in between. There are 15 residues in the CDR3. The DNA for the CDR3 is TGTGCCAGCAGCTTGTACTTGCGGGGCTCCTACGAGCAGTACTTC. Encoded protein: CASSLYLRGSYEQYF.

This clone was seen a few times. V is TRBV7-8 and J is TRBJ2-7, with 8 bases lining up with TRBD2. V was pared by 5 bases and J by 2 bases, with 5 bases of the junction left unmatched. Germline loops: CDR1 SGHVS, CDR2 FQNEAQ. The length of the CDR3 is 14 residues. The chain's CDR3 is CASSLQAGAYEQYF. CDR3 DNA sequence: TGTGCCAGCAGCCTTCAAGCGGGAGCCTACGAGCAGTACTTC.

J is TRBJ2-7 and V is TRBV29-1, with 7 bases identical to TRBD1. V shed 7 bases and J 4 bases; nucleotides not matched to a gene: 4. Per the germline V gene, CDR1 is SQVTM and CDR2 is ANQGSEA. This CDR3 has 11 residues. CDR3 DNA sequence: TGCAGCGCCAGGGGGTGGTACGAGCAGTACTTC. This gives the protein CSARGWYEQYF.

The chain recombines TRBV2 with TRBJ2-7, with 7 positions matching TRBD1. The germline gives CDR1 SNHLY, CDR2 FYNNEI. CDR3 size: 13 residues. V lost 6 bases and J lost 6; bases outside the gene matches: 8. CDR3 amino acids: CASRRQGLGEQYF. DNA of the CDR3: TGTGCCAGCAGAAGACAGGGTTTAGGCGAGCAGTACTTC.

The rearrangement joins TRBV28 to TRBJ1-1; the match to TRBD1 covers 9 bases. The CDR3 contains 15 residues. Germline assignment: CDR1 MDHEN and CDR2 SYDVKM. The J segment lost 8 bases and the V segment lost 4 bases, leaving 11 bases of the junction unmatched. The CDR3 loop is CASSSTGTGTPEAFF. Here the CDR3 DNA reads TGTGCCAGCAGTTCGACCGGGACAGGGACCCCCGAAGCTTTCTTT.

The rearrangement links TRBV10-3 to TRBJ2-7, with a possible D match to TRBD2 (7 bases). This CDR3 has 15 amino acids. Germline assignment: CDR1 ENHRY and CDR2 SYGVKD. V gave up 2 bases and J gave up 6 bases, with 17 bases separating them. As DNA, the CDR3 is TGTGCCATCAGTGAGACAAACAGGGAGCGGGGCGAGCAGTACTTC. Its protein product is CAISETNRERGEQYF.

This chain joins TRBV11-3 and TRBJ1-1; D gene uncertain. The CDR3 consists of 13 residues. The ends were cut back, 2 bases at V and 1 base at J, with 5 bases in the middle. CDR1 is SGHNT and CDR2 is YENEEA in the germline V gene. DNA of the CDR3: TGTGCCAGCAGCTTACTGTGGAACACTGAAGCTTTCTTT. This sequence encodes CASSLLWNTEAFF.

CDR3 in amino acids: CASSFHLPGTGKSYEQYF. The CDR3 DNA is TGTGCCAGCAGCTTTCACTTACCGGGGACAGGGAAATCCTACGAGCAGTACTTC. The V call is TRBV11-2, the J call TRBJ2-7, with 9 bases aligning to TRBD1. Germline lookup yields CDR1 SGHAT and CDR2 FQNNGV. Trimming took 3 bases from V and 1 from J; bases not matched to a gene: 13. The CDR3 covers 18 residues.

The J gene is TRBJ2-5, the V gene TRBV18; the D gene is possibly TRBD2 (6 bases). Looked up from germline, CDR1 is KGHSH and CDR2 is LQKENI. The CDR3 contains 15 residues. V gave up 0 bases and J gave up 2 bases, with 10 bases separating them. The CDR3 reads CASSPPQRVQETQYF. In nucleotides, the CDR3 is TGTGCCAGCTCACCACCGCAGCGGGTACAAGAGACCCAGTACTTC. Using reference TRBV18 and TRBJ2-5 for the parts outside the CDR3, the full variable domain is NAGVMQNPRHLVRRRGQEARLRCSPMKGHSHVYWYRQLPEEGLKFMVYLQKENIIDESGMPKERFSAEFPKEGPSILRIQQVVRGDSAAYFCASSPPQRVQETQYFGPGTRLLVL.

This chain uses TRBV7-8 with TRBJ2-7; the D is unclear. The germline V gene encodes CDR1 SGHVS and CDR2 FQNEAQ. V lost 1 base and J lost 3, with 7 bases in between. The CDR3 spans 13 residues. The DNA for the CDR3 is TGTGCCAGCAGCTTAGTCCCCAGCTACGAGCAGTACTTC. Translation: CASSLVPSYEQYF.

The chain has TRBV5-6 and TRBJ2-7; TRBD2 matches at 10 bases. The V segment lost 3 bases and the J segment 0 bases; nucleotides outside the gene matches: 6. The CDR3 has 16 residues. Germline assignment: CDR1 SGHDT and CDR2 YYEEEE. The DNA of the CDR3 is TGTGCCAGCAGCTCTGTTGTAGCGGGAGGCTCCTACGAGCAGTACTTC. The encoded protein is CASSSVVAGGSYEQYF.

The rearrangement links TRBV2 to TRBJ2-1; 10 bases fit TRBD2. Germline-derived CDR1 and CDR2 are SNHLY and FYNNEI. The J segment lost 4 bases and the V segment lost 5 bases, leaving 5 bases of the junction unmatched. The CDR3 length is 15 residues. DNA of the CDR3: TGTGCCAGCAGTCAAACTAGCGGGGCATACAATGAGCAGTTCTTC. Protein sequence: CASSQTSGAYNEQFF.

The rearrangement joins TRBV6-1 to TRBJ2-1; 11 bases align to TRBD2. The CDR3 has 13 residues. Germline CDR1 MNHNS, CDR2 SASEGT. Germline trimming cut 7 bases from V and 8 bases from J; bases unmatched to any gene: 4. The CDR3 sequence: CASMASGRYEQFF. CDR3 coding DNA: TGTGCCAGCATGGCTAGCGGGAGGTATGAGCAGTTCTTC.

The chain recombines TRBV28 with TRBJ2-7; 9 bases are a match to TRBD1. V lost 6 bases to trimming and J lost 6 bases; unmatched junction nucleotides: 0. The CDR3 is made up of 11 amino acids. Germline V CDR1 and CDR2: MDHEN, SYDVKM. The CDR3 nucleotides read TGTGCCAGCAGGACAGGGGGCGAGCAGTACTTC. This sequence encodes CASRTGGEQYF.

The chain links TRBV30 to TRBJ1-2; D not certain. This CDR3 comprises 16 residues. Germline CDR1 is GTSNPN and CDR2 is SVGIG (reference sequence). Trimming shortened V by 4 bases and J by 4 bases, and 22 bases separated the two germline ends. CDR3 in DNA: TGTGCCTGGATCCGGCGGAGGACCCTCGGCCCCTATGGCTACACCTTC. It translates to CAWIRRRTLGPYGYTF.

V gene TRBV30 combines with J gene TRBJ2-1; 8 bases are shared with TRBD1. The germline gives CDR1 GTSNPN, CDR2 SVGIG (reference sequence). Losses at the gene ends were 4 bases for V and 5 bases for J; bases not matched to a gene: 10. The CDR3 is made up of 15 amino acids. CDR3 nucleotides: TGTGCCTGGATTACGTTGGCAGGGGGCCACAATGAGCAGTTCTTC. Translated, it gives CAWITLAGGHNEQFF.

The chain uses TRBV2 and TRBJ1-4, with 7 bases matching TRBD1. CDR1 and CDR2 (germline): SNHLY, FYNNEI. After removal of 7 bases from V and 5 bases from J, the junction contained 10 bases not matched to a gene. The CDR3 totals 15 residues. CDR3 region: CASIRLTGLNEKLFF. The CDR3 coding sequence is TGTGCCAGCATTCGGTTGACAGGGCTGAATGAAAAACTGTTTTTT.

Only one count was recorded for this clone. This chain connects TRBV6-6 to TRBJ2-3; D is unclear. The CDR3 extends over 11 amino acids. From germline, CDR1 is MNHNY and CDR2 SVGAGI (reference sequence). V gave up 8 bases and J gave up 2 bases, with 5 bases separating them. CDR3 sequence reads: CASLYTDTQYF. CDR3 nucleotides: TGTGCCAGCCTCTACACAGATACGCAGTATTTT.

The J gene is TRBJ2-7, the V gene TRBV30, with D possibly being TRBD1 (5 bases). The V and J ends lost 8 bases and 0 bases respectively, with 17 bases between them. The CDR3 is made up of 14 amino acids. Germline V gene data show CDR1 as GTSNPN and CDR2 as SVGIG (reference sequence). The CDR3 spells CASTGPRSSYEQYF. In DNA, the CDR3 is TGTGCCAGCACAGGCCCAAGGAGCTCCTACGAGCAGTACTTC.

The rearrangement links TRBV15 to TRBJ2-5; TRBD1 is a possible D gene (6 bases). This CDR3 contains 14 residues. Trimming removed 1 base from V and 4 bases from J, with 10 bases in between. From germline, CDR1 is LNHNV and CDR2 YYDKDF (reference sequence). As DNA, the CDR3 is TGTGCCACCAGCAGAGTGGCAGGGGTAGAGACCCAGTACTTC. Translated, it gives CATSRVAGVETQYF.

V usage is TRBV11-3 and J usage is TRBJ2-3, with 9 nucleotides matching TRBD2. Germline trimming cut 6 bases from V and 4 bases from J; bases unmatched to any gene: 5. This CDR3 has 14 amino acids. From germline, CDR1 is SGHNT and CDR2 YENEEA. CDR3: CASSSGSRADTQYF. The CDR3 DNA sequence: TGTGCCAGCAGTAGCGGGAGTCGCGCAGATACGCAGTATTTT.

This clone has just a few counts. J is TRBJ1-3 and V is TRBV21-1. TRBV21-1 is marked as a pseudogene. The length of the CDR3 is 20 residues. The DNA of the CDR3 is TGTGCCAGCAGCAAACGAATAGACTTAACCCGGAGGGGAACTGGAAACACCATATATTTT. It specifies CASSKRIDLTRRGTGNTIYF.

The chain carries TRBV6-1 and TRBJ1-1; D unresolved. Germline V CDR1 and CDR2: MNHNS, SASEGT. V lost 6 bases and J 6 bases, leaving 17 bases between the germline ends. The CDR3 runs 14 residues. The CDR3 loop reads CASRVEVGGAEAFF. The CDR3 nucleotides are TGTGCCAGCAGAGTGGAAGTCGGTGGAGCTGAAGCTTTCTTT.

The chain carries TRBV2 and TRBJ2-3; 7 bases map to TRBD1. This CDR3 has 16 amino acids. The germline CDR1 and CDR2 sequences are SNHLY and FYNNEI. J was trimmed by 0 bases and V by 2 bases; bases with no gene match: 5. The CDR3 is CASSESGTVSTDTQYF. CDR3 in DNA: TGTGCCAGCAGTGAATCCGGGACAGTGAGCACAGATACGCAGTATTTT.

This chain uses TRBV28 with TRBJ1-5; the D is unclear. The germline gives CDR1 MDHEN, CDR2 SYDVKM. The V and J ends lost 2 bases and 7 bases respectively, with 9 bases between them. The CDR3 is made up of 13 amino acids. CDR3 bases: TGTGCCAGCAGTTTAGGCGGGGAGCAGCCCCAGCATTTT. It specifies CASSLGGEQPQHF.

The chain links TRBV27 to TRBJ2-5; D remains ambiguous. Trimming shortened V by 1 base and J by 4 bases, and 13 bases separated the two germline ends. Germline V gives CDR1 MNHEY, CDR2 SMNVEV (reference sequence). The CDR3 contains 15 residues. As DNA, the CDR3 is TGTGCCAGCAGTTTATTCCCGCAAGCAGGAGAGACCCAGTACTTC. Protein product: CASSLFPQAGETQYF.

This rearrangement joins TRBV13 to TRBJ2-7; a weak D match, TRBD2 (5 bases). The germline V gene encodes CDR1 PRHDT and CDR2 FYEKMQ (reference sequence). The CDR3 totals 15 residues. Deletions cut 5 bases from V and 0 bases from J, with 14 bases between. The CDR3 DNA follows: TGTGCCAGCAGCGGTGGAGGTCCGAACTCCTACGAGCAGTACTTC. Translation gives CASSGGGPNSYEQYF.

The J gene is TRBJ2-5, the V gene TRBV27; D might be TRBD2 (5 bases). The CDR3 has 12 residues. The germline CDR1 and CDR2 sequences are MNHEY and SMNVEV (reference sequence). V was cut by 4 bases and J by 5 bases, with 8 bases left in between. The CDR3 spells CASSSRRETQYF. CDR3 bases: TGTGCCAGCAGTTCCCGGAGGGAGACCCAGTACTTC.

The chain is built from TRBV4-1 and TRBJ2-1; 7 positions match TRBD2. The CDR3 consists of 16 residues. V trimming: 1 base; J trimming: 0 bases; junction bases outside the gene matches: 3. The germline V gene has CDR1 MGHRA and CDR2 YSYEKL. DNA for the CDR3: TGCGCCAGCAGCCAAGTGGGAGGGGTCTCCTACAATGAGCAGTTCTTC. Protein product: CASSQVGGVSYNEQFF.

This sequence joins TRBV5-1 and TRBJ2-7; D is uncertain. CDR3 size: 14 residues. V shed 7 bases and J shed 0 bases, with 14 bases lying between them. Germline values: CDR1 SGHRS, CDR2 YFSETQ. CDR3 in DNA: TGCGCCAGCTCTCCCATGTCGAGCTCCTACGAGCAGTACTTC. Its translation: CASSPMSSSYEQYF.